The clone carrying this T cell receptor beta chain has a count of ten or more. What it binds is unknown. The CDR3 runs 15 residues. Germline CDR1 reads SGDLS; CDR2 reads YYNGEE. Trimming took 4 bases from V and 1 from J, leaving 12 bases between them. A single record per CDR3 protein comes from TCRdb applying MiXCR to the 5' RACE reads. Of under 200,000 distinct CDR3 sequences listed, around 7.2% were seen once; the top ten hold about 2.5%. This sample is drawn from a study of T cells after yellow fever vaccination. The wider study: Low-cell-number fractions were prepared with SMART-Seq v4 Ultra Low Input.

Study results and caveats: Most primary-vaccination clones reappeared after the booster (approximately 95% CD4, approximately 88% CD8). Overall, a small share of clonotypes was seen in both CD4 and CD8 compartments. Though it reached lower strength, the secondary response hit its peak faster, day 5 versus 15.

The V and J genes are TRBV9 and TRBJ1-5, with a weak D call TRBD1 (5 bases). The source was CD4+ T cells sorted from PBMCs, collected about 5 days after the first yellow fever vaccination. This TCR came from a man between 18 and 35 years old who received the YFV17D yellow fever vaccine. The CDR3 reads CASSLQGGSNQPQHF. CDR3 bases: TGTGCCAGCAGCCTTCAGGGCGGGAGCAATCAGCCCCAGCATTTT.